This record covers a single T cell receptor beta chain. The antigen is undetermined. Other DNA sequences within the sample encode an identical CDR3. The entry originates in a study of cytomegalovirus exposure and HLA in healthy donors. Findings and limits, study-wide: What a later analysis reportedly showed was that an Asian-associated ancestry cluster had fewer N-insertions than the 666-donor mean. By HLA locus, TCR association rates varied in a later analysis, with DRB1 showing the most and HLA-C the fewest.

CDR1 SGHTA and CDR2 FQGNSA come from the germline V gene. V was shortened by 0 bases and J by 10 bases, with 13 bases between the two germline ends. CDR3 length: 13 amino acids. Use of 60 Vbeta and 13 Jbeta primers characterized the PCR. Libraries were prepared by immunoSEQ multiplex PCR; TCRdb keeps only in-frame clonotypes and omits some of them. The table lists 180,000 or so clones, about 82% of them singletons. This receptor was identified in a woman in her late teens or twenties in good health and CMV-seronegative. The rearrangement links TRBV7-2 to TRBJ2-7; tentative D call: TRBD2 (5 bases). The sequenced material came from PBMCs. The CDR3 reads CASSLAGEGEQYF. Written as DNA, the CDR3 is TGTGCCAGCAGCTTAGCGGGAGAGGGTGAACAGTACTTC.